This TCR beta chain was captured by sequencing in a study of OX40 agonist ivuxolimab in advanced cancers. Study details: The patients received ivuxolimab by intravenous route every 2 weeks at 0.01 to 10 mg/kg.

Here immunoSEQ multiplex PCR was the method, and the copy in TCRdb shows in-frame clones only, minus some. Here the sample spans about 100,000 clones, more than 85% being singletons. This receptor was obtained from an adult with an advanced solid tumor such as melanoma, head and neck, liver or kidney cancer. Material: CD4+ or CD8+ T cells sorted from blood, obtained in a trial of the OX40 agonist ivuxolimab.

In nucleotides, the CDR3 is TGTGCCAGCAGTGAAGCGCGAATAGCCCCGATTGGGAATGAGCAGTTCTTC. Residues: CASSEARIAPIGNEQFF. V usage is TRBV6-1 and J usage is TRBJ2-1, with D hard to call. V gave up 0 bases and J gave up 7 bases, with 19 bases separating them. Germline CDR1 MNHNS, CDR2 SASEGT. This CDR3 comprises 17 residues.